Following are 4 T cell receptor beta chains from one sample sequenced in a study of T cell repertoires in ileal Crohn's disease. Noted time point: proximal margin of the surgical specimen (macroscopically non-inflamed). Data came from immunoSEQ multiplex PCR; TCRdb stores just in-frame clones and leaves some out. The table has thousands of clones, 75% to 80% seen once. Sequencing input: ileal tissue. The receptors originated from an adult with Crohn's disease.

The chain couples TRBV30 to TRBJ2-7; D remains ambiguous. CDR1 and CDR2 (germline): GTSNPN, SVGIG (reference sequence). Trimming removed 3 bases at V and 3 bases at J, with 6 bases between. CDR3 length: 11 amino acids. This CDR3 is CAWSGNYEQYF. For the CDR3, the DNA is TGTGCCTGGAGCGGCAACTACGAGCAGTACTTC.

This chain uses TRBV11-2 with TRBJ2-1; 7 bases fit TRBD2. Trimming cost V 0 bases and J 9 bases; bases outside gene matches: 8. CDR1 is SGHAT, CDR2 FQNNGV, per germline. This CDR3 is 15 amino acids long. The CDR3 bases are TGTGCCAGCAGCTTAGATGGGAGGGCCGGGGGTGAGCAGTTCTTC. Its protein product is CASSLDGRAGGEQFF. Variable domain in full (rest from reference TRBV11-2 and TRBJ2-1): EAGVAQSPRYKIIEKRQSVAFWCNPISGHATLYWYQQILGQGPKLLIQFQNNGVVDDSQLPKDRFSAERLKGVDSTLKIQPAKLEDSAVYLCASSLDGRAGGEQFFGPGTRLTVL.

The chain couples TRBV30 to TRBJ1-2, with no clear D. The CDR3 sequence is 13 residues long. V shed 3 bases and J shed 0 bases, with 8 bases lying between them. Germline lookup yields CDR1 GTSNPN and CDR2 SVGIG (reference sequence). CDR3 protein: CAWRASPNYGYTF. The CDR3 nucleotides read TGTGCCTGGAGGGCATCCCCTAACTATGGCTACACCTTC.

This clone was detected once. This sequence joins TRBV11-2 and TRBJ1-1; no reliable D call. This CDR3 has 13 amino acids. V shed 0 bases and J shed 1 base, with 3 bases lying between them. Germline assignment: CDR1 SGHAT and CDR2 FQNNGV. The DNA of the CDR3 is TGTGCCAGCAGCTTAGACAGGAACACTGAAGCTTTCTTT. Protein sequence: CASSLDRNTEAFF.